These T cell receptor beta chains were read from a single sample in a study of CD8+ T cells in alopecia areata. The data were produced by immunoSEQ multiplex PCR, yet TCRdb's version contains in-frame clones alone and is incomplete. The sample contains hundreds of thousands of clones, about 62% of which appear only once. The input for sequencing was CD4+ T cells sorted from blood, taken at week 24, from a patient treated with tofacitinib. These receptor sequences come from a human donor with alopecia areata. The CDR3 runs from the conserved cysteine through the conserved F or W. D genes are given only for firm matches. The size of a clone is reported for some rows only, either as once, few or many, or as a class for expanded clones.

>17|NA|TRBJ2-1|TRBV7-8|TRBD2
CASRLSGGPGSYNEQFF
TGTGCCAGCAGACTTAGCGGGGGGCCGGGCTCCTACAATGAGCAGTTCTTC
>14|few|TRBJ1-4|TRBV30|TRBD1
CAWTHRGRTEKLFF
TGTGCCTGGACCCACAGGGGCCGTACTGAAAAACTGTTTTTT
>13|NA|TRBJ2-5|TRBV30|TRBD1
CAWRNRGRETQYF
TGTGCCTGGAGGAACAGGGGTCGAGAGACCCAGTACTTC
>15|NA|TRBJ1-1|TRBV30|NA
CAWSLPQGGGPEAFF
TGTGCCTGGAGTCTACCACAGGGAGGAGGCCCTGAAGCTTTCTTT
>16|few|TRBJ2-1|TRBV13|NA
CASSYRQGDSYNEQFF
TGTGCCAGCAGCTACAGGCAGGGCGATTCCTACAATGAGCAGTTCTTC
>13|few|TRBJ2-5|TRBV10-3|NA
CAISESHQETQYF
TGTGCCATCAGTGAGTCCCATCAAGAGACCCAGTACTTC
>14|NA|TRBJ1-1|TRBV29-1|NA
CSVESRHLNTEAFF
TGCAGCGTTGAATCGAGACATCTGAACACTGAAGCTTTCTTT
>16|many|TRBJ1-3|TRBV23-1|TRBD1
CASSPRGGSLGNTIYF
TGCGCCAGCAGTCCCCGAGGGGGCTCTTTGGGAAACACCATATATTTT
>14|few|TRBJ2-5|TRBV25-1|TRBD1
CASSGWTGVETQYF
TGTGCCAGCAGTGGGTGGACAGGGGTGGAGACCCAGTACTTC
>14|NA|TRBJ2-2|TRBV25-1|NA
CASSDIGSAGELFF
TGTGCCAGCAGTGACATCGGGTCGGCCGGGGAGCTGTTTTTT
>15|few|TRBJ2-2|TRBV28|TRBD1
CASSSRDRDTGELFF
TGTGCCAGCAGTTCTCGGGACAGGGACACCGGGGAGCTGTTTTTT
>14|NA|TRBJ1-2|TRBV28|NA
CASKLPGTDYGYTF
TGTGCGAGCAAGCTGCCCGGGACGGATTATGGCTACACCTTC
>14|NA|TRBJ1-5|TRBV25-1|NA
CASKKGGFNQPQHF
TGTGCCAGCAAAAAGGGAGGGTTTAATCAGCCCCAGCATTTT
>16|few|TRBJ2-7|TRBV19|TRBD1
CASSSRGQGNSYEQYF
TGTGCCAGTAGTAGCCGCGGACAGGGGAATTCCTACGAGCAGTACTTC
>13|NA|TRBJ1-2|TRBV27|NA
CASSLSGYGGYTF
TGTGCCAGCAGTTTATCCGGGTACGGCGGCTACACCTTC
>14|NA|TRBJ1-1|TRBV11-2|TRBD1
CASSLPGQFQVAFF
TGTGCCAGCAGCTTACCGGGACAGTTCCAAGTAGCTTTCTTT
>14|NA|TRBJ2-2|TRBV10-3|NA
CAISDRDSTGELFF
TGTGCCATCAGTGACCGCGACAGTACCGGGGAGCTGTTTTTT
>18|few|TRBJ1-1|TRBV5-4|TRBD1
CASSLDRGQMVRNTEAFF
TGTGCCAGCAGCTTGGACAGGGGGCAAATGGTGAGGAACACTGAAGCTTTCTTT
>14|NA|TRBJ1-2|TRBV2|NA
CASSELSATVRYTF
TGTGCCAGCAGTGAGCTATCGGCGACTGTACGCTACACCTTC
>13|NA|TRBJ2-5|TRBV30|NA
CAWEGTRGETQYF
TGTGCCTGGGAGGGGACAAGGGGAGAGACCCAGTACTTC
>13|NA|TRBJ2-1|TRBV28|NA
CASSRGPSSGQFF
TGTGCCAGCAGTCGGGGACCCTCAAGCGGGCAGTTCTTC
>15|NA|TRBJ2-7|TRBV30|NA
CAWKSYGDIDYEQYF
TGTGCCTGGAAATCCTACGGCGACATAGACTACGAGCAGTACTTC
>16|NA|TRBJ2-5|TRBV5-1|TRBD2
CASSLEGTSGARTQYF
TGCGCCAGCAGCTTGGAAGGGACTAGCGGAGCTAGGACCCAGTACTTC
>15|many|TRBJ2-4|TRBV10-3|NA
CAISEGGIAKNIQYF
TGTGCCATCAGTGAGGGAGGGATAGCCAAAAACATTCAGTACTTC
>15|few|TRBJ2-5|TRBV5-1|NA
CASSDDGLRGETQYF
TGCGCCAGCAGCGATGACGGACTTAGGGGGGAGACCCAGTACTTC
>13|NA|TRBJ2-6|TRBV19|NA
CASTGTGANVLTF
TGTGCCAGTACAGGGACTGGGGCCAACGTCCTGACTTTC
>14|few|TRBJ2-2|TRBV29-1|TRBD1
CSVGQGANTGELFF
TGCAGCGTTGGACAGGGTGCGAACACCGGGGAGCTGTTTTTT
>15|NA|TRBJ2-5|TRBV28|NA
CASSKLFGGEETQYF
TGTGCCAGCAGTAAGCTCTTCGGGGGAGAAGAGACCCAGTACTTC
>14|NA|TRBJ1-3|TRBV30|NA
CAWRILSSGNTIYF
TGTGCCTGGAGAATACTGAGCTCTGGAAACACCATATATTTT
>13|NA|TRBJ1-2|TRBV11-2|NA
CASSLGSNYGYTF
TGTGCCAGCAGCTTAGGGAGCAACTATGGCTACACCTTC
>18|NA|TRBJ2-3|TRBV30|NA
CAWSVFLVGGENTDTQYF
TGTGCCTGGAGTGTATTCCTAGTTGGAGGGGAGAACACAGATACGCAGTATTTT
>13|NA|TRBJ2-2|TRBV28|NA
CASGSWSTGELFF
TGTGCCAGCGGTTCCTGGAGCACCGGGGAGCTGTTTTTT
>20|NA|TRBJ2-6|TRBV4-1|NA
CASSQARSSLMPPGANVLTF
TGCGCCAGCAGCCAAGCCCGCTCTTCGCTTATGCCCCCTGGGGCCAACGTCCTGACTTTC
>12|NA|TRBJ1-2|TRBV5-1|TRBD1
CASSIDRGGYTF
TGCGCCAGCAGCATCGACAGGGGCGGCTACACCTTC
>17|NA|TRBJ2-3|TRBV5-1|TRBD1
CASSLAGGQGMADTQYF
TGCGCCAGCAGCTTGGCCGGGGGACAGGGGATGGCAGATACGCAGTATTTT
>13|NA|TRBJ1-5|TRBV10-3|NA
CAISETGSQPQHF
TGTGCCATCAGTGAGACAGGGTCTCAGCCCCAGCATTTT
>14|few|TRBJ2-4|TRBV4-1|TRBD1
CASSLHTGEGIQYF
TGCGCCAGCAGCCTCCATACAGGGGAAGGCATTCAGTACTTC
>14|NA|TRBJ1-5|TRBV18|TRBD1
CASSPGTGPQPQHF
TGTGCCAGCTCACCGGGGACAGGGCCTCAGCCCCAGCATTTT
>13|once|TRBJ1-1|TRBV29-1|NA
CSVTLGQNTEAFF
TGCAGCGTTACCCTGGGGCAGAACACTGAAGCTTTCTTT
>11|many|TRBJ2-1|TRBV29-1|NA
CSVMKYNEQFF
TGCAGCGTTATGAAGTACAATGAGCAGTTCTTC
>12|few|TRBJ2-3|TRBV9|NA
CASSVSVNTQYF
TGTGCCAGCAGCGTGAGTGTGAATACGCAGTATTTT
>15|NA|TRBJ2-7|TRBV6-6|TRBD1
CASSYWDRGSDEQYF
TGTGCCAGCAGTTACTGGGACAGGGGGTCGGACGAGCAGTACTTC
>15|NA|TRBJ2-1|TRBV6-1|TRBD1
CASSEGQGAYNEQFF
TGTGCCAGCAGTGAAGGACAGGGAGCCTACAATGAGCAGTTCTTC
>14|NA|TRBJ1-5|TRBV7-9|TRBD1
CASSSGTGLGPQHF
TGTGCCAGCAGCTCGGGGACAGGGCTTGGTCCCCAGCATTTT
>16|few|TRBJ1-1|TRBV4-2|NA
CASSQDPPRGNTEAFF
TGTGCCAGCAGCCAAGATCCCCCTCGGGGGAACACTGAAGCTTTCTTT
>14|NA|TRBJ1-2|TRBV7-9|TRBD1
CASSLTGVGYGYTF
TGTGCCAGCAGCCTGACAGGGGTCGGCTATGGCTACACCTTC
>18|many|TRBJ2-1|TRBV27|NA
CASSLPSLEYIAPDEQFF
TGTGCCAGCAGTTTACCCTCTTTAGAGTATATTGCCCCTGATGAGCAGTTCTTC